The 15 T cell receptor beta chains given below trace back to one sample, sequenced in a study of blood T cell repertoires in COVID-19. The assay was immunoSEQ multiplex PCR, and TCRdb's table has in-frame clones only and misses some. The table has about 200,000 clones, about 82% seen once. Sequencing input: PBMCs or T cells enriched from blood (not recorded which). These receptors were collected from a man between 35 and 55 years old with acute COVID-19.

In DNA, the CDR3 is TGTGCCAGCAGCCCCCCGGGGGGATCACAATCACCTAGCACAGATACGCAGTATTTT. It translates to CASSPPGGSQSPSTDTQYF. This chain joins TRBV7-9 and TRBJ2-3, with 7 bases lining up with TRBD2. V was clipped by 5 bases and J by 0 bases; unmatched bases: 17. Germline lookup yields CDR1 SEHNR and CDR2 FQNEAQ (reference sequence). The CDR3 consists of 19 residues.

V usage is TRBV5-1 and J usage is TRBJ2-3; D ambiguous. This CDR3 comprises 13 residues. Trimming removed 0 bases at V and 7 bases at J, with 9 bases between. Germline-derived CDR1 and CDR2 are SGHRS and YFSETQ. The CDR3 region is CASSLAVQNTQYF. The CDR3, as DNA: TGCGCCAGCAGCTTGGCAGTCCAGAATACGCAGTATTTT.

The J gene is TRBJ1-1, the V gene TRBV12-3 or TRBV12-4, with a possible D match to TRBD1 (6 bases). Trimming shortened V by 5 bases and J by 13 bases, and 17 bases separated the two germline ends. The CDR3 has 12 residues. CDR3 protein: CASSARGGLGFF. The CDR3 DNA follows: TGTGCCAGCAGTGCCCGGGGGGGGCTGGGTTTCTTT.

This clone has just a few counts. CDR3 region: CASSKAHGRQETQYF. The CDR3 DNA sequence: TGTGCCAGCAGCAAAGCCCATGGCAGACAAGAGACCCAGTACTTC. This chain connects TRBV21-1 to TRBJ2-5; the tabulated D call, TRBD1, remains unverified against the DNA. TRBV21-1 is termed a pseudogene. This CDR3 is built from 15 residues.

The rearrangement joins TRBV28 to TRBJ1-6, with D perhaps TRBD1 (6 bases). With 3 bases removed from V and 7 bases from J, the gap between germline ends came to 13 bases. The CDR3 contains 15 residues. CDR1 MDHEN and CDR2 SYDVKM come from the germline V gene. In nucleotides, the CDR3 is TGTGCCAGCAGTTTGAGGGACACCCTCAATTCACCCCTCCACTTT. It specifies CASSLRDTLNSPLHF.

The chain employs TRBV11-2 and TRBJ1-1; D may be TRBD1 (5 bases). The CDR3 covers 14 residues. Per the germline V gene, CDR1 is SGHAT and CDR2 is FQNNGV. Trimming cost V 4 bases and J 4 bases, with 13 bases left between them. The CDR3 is CASSSFGARTEAFF. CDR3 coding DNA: TGTGCCAGCAGCTCATTTGGGGCTCGCACTGAAGCTTTCTTT.

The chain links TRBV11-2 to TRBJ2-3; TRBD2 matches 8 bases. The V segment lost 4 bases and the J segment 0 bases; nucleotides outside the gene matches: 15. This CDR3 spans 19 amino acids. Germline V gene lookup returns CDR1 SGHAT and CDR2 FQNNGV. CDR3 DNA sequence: TGTGCCAGCAGCTATACTTACGGGAGGGGGGGAACAAGCACAGATACGCAGTATTTT. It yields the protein CASSYTYGRGGTSTDTQYF.

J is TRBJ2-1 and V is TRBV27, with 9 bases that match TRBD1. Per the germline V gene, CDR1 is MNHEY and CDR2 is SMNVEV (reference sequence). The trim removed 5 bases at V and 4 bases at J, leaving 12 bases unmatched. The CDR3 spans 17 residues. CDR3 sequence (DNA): TGTGCCAGCAGTACAGAAACCGGGACAGGGCCTTACAATGAGCAGTTCTTC. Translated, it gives CASSTETGTGPYNEQFF.

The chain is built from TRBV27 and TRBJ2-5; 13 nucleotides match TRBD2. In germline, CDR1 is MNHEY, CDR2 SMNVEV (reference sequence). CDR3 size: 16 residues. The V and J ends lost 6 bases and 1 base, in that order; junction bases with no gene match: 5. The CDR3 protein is CASRMGLAGPQETQYF. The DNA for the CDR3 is TGTGCCAGCAGGATGGGACTAGCGGGGCCCCAAGAGACCCAGTACTTC.

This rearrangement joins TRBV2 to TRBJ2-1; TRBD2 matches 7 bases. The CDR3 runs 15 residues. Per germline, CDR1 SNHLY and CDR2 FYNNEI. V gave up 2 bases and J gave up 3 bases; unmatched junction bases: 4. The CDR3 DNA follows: TGTGCCAGCAGTGAACGACTAGCACTCTACAATGAGCAGTTCTTC. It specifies CASSERLALYNEQFF.

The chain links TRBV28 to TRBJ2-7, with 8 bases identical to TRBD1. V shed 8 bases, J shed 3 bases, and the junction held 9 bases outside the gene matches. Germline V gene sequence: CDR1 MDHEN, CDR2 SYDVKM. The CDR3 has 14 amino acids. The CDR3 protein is CASQGAGAIYEQYF. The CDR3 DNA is TGTGCCAGCCAGGGGGCAGGAGCAATCTACGAGCAGTACTTC.

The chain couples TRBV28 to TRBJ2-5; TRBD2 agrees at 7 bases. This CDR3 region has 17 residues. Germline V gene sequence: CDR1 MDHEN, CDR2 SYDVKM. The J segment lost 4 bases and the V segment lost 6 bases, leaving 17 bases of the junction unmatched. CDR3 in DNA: TGTGCCAGCAGACCCTCCCTGGGGGGAGGGAGCCTAGAGACCCAGTACTTC. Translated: CASRPSLGGGSLETQYF. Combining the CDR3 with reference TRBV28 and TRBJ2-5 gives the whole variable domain DVKVTQSSRYLVKRTGEKVFLECVQDMDHENMFWYRQDPGLGLRLIYFSYDVKMKEKGDIPEGYSVSREKKERFSLILESASTNQTSMYLCASRPSLGGGSLETQYFGPGTRLLVL.

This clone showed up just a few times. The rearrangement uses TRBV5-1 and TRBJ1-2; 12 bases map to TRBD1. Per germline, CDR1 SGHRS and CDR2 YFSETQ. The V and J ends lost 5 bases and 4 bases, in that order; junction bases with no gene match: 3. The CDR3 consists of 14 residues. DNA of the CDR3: TGCGCCAGCAGGCCGGGACAGGGGGCCTATGGCTACACCTTC. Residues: CASRPGQGAYGYTF.

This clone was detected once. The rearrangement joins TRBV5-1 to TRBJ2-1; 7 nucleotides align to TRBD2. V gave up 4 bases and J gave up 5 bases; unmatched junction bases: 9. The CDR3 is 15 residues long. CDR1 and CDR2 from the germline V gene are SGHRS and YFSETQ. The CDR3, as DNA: TGCGCCAGCAGCCCCCGCCTAGCGGACAACAATGAGCAGTTCTTC. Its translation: CASSPRLADNNEQFF.

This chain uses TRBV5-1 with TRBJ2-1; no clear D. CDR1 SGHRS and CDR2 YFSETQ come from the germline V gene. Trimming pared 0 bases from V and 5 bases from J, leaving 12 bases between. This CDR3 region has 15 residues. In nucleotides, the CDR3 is TGCGCCAGCAGCTTGGGAAGCATCAGGAACAATGAGCAGTTCTTC. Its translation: CASSLGSIRNNEQFF.